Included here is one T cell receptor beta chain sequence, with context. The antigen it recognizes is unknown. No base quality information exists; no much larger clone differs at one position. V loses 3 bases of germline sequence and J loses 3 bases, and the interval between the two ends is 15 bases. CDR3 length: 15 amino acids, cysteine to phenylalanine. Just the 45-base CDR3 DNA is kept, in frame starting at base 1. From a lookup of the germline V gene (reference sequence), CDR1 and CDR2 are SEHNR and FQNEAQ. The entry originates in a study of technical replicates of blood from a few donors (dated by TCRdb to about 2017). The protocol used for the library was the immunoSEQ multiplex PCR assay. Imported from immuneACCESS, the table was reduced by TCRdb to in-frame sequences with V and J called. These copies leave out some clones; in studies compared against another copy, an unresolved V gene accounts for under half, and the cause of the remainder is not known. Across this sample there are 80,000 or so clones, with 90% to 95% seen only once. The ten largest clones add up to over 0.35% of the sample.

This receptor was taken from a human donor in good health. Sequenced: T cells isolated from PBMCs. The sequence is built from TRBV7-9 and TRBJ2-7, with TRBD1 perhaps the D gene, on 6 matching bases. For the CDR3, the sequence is CASSFSRTANYEQYF. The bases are TGTGCCAGCAGCTTTTCCAGGACAGCCAACTACGAGCAGTACTTC.